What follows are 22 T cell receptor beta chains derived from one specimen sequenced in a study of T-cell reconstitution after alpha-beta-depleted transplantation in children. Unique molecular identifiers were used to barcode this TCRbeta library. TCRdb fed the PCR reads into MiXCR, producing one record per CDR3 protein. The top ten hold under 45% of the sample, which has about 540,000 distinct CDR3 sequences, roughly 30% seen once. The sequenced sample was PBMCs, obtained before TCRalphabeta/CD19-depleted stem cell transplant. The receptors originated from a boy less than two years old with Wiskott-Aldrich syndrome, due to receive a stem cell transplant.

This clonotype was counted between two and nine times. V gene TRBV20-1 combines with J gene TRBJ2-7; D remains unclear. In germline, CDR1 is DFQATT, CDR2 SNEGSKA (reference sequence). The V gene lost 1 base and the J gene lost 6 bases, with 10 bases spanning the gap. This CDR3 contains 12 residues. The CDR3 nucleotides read TGCAGTGCTAGAGCTACTCCCCTCGAGCAGTACTTC. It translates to CSARATPLEQYF.

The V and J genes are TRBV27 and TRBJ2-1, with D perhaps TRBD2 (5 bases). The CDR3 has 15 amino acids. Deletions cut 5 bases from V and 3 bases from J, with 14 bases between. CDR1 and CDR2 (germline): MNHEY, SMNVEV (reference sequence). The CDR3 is CASSRPSRYYNEQFF. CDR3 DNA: TGTGCCAGCAGTCGGCCTAGCAGATACTACAATGAGCAGTTCTTC.

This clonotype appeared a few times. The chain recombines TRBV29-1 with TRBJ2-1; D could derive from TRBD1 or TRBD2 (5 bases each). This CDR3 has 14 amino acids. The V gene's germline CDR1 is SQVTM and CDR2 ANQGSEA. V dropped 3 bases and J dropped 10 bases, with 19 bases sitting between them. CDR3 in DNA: TGCAGCGTTGAGATCACCGGGACCCCGGGCGAGCAGTTCTTC. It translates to CSVEITGTPGEQFF.

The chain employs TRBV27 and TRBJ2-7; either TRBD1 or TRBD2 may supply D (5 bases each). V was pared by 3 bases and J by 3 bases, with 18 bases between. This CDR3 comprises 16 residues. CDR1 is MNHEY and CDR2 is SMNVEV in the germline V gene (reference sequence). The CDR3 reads CASSFHPGPLNYEQYF. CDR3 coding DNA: TGTGCCAGCAGTTTTCATCCGGGGCCACTGAACTACGAGCAGTACTTC.

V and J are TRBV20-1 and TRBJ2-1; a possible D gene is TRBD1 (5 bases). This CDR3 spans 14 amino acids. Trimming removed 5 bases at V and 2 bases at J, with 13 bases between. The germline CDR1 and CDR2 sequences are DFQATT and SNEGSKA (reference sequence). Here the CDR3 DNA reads TGCAGTGCTGCCTCAGGGATAACCTACAATGAGCAGTTCTTC. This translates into CSAASGITYNEQFF.

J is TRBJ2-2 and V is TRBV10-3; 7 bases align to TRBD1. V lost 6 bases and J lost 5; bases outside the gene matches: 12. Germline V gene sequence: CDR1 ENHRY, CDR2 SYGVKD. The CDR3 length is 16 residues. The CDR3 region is CAIREYRGWWTGELFF. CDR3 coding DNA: TGTGCCATCAGAGAATACAGGGGATGGTGGACCGGGGAGCTGTTTTTT.

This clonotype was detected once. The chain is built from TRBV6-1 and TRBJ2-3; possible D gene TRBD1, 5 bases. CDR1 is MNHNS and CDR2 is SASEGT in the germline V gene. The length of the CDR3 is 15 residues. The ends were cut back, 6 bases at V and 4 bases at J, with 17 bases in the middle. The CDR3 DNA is TGTGCCAGCAGGATGGGGCAGGGCAGCCCAGATACGCAGTATTTT. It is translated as CASRMGQGSPDTQYF.

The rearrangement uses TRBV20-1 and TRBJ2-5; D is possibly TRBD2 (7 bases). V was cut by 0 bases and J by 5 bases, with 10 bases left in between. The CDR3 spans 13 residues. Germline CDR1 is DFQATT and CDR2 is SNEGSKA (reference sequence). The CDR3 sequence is CSARDEGGETQYF. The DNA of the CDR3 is TGCAGTGCTAGAGATGAGGGGGGGGAGACCCAGTACTTC.

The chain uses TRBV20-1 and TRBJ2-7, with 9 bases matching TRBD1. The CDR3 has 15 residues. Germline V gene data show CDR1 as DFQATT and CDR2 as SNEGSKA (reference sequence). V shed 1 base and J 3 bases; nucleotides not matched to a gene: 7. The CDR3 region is CSARARGTGNYEQYF. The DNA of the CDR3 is TGCAGTGCTAGAGCTCGGGGGACAGGGAACTACGAGCAGTACTTC.

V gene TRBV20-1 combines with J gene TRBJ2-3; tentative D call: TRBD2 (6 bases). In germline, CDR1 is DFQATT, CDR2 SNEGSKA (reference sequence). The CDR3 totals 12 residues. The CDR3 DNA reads TGCAGCCCGGGAGACGCTGGGAATACGCAGTATTTT. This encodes CSPGDAGNTQYF.

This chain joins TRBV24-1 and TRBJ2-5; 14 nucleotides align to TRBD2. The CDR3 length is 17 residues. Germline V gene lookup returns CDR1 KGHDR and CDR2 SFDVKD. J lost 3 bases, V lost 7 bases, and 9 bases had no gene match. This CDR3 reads CATSPLGLAGGKETQYF. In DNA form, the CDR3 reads TGTGCCACCAGCCCACTAGGACTAGCGGGAGGAAAAGAGACCCAGTACTTC.

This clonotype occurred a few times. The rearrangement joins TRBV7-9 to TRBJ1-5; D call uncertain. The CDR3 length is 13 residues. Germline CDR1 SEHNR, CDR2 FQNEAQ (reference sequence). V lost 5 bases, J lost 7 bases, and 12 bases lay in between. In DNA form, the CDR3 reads TGTGCCAGCAGCCCGAATGAAGACCAGCCCCAGCATTTT. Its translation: CASSPNEDQPQHF.

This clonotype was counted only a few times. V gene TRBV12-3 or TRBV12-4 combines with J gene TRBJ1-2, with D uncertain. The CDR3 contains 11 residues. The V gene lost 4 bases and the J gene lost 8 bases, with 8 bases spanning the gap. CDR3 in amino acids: CASSSIKGYTF. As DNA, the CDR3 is TGTGCCAGCAGTTCCATCAAGGGCTACACCTTC.

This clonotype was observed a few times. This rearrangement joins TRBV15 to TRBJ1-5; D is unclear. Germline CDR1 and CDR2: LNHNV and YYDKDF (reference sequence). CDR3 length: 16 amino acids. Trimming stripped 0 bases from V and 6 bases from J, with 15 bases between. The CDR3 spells CATSRDQVGLVQPQHF. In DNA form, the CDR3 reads TGTGCCACCAGCAGAGATCAAGTGGGGTTGGTTCAGCCCCAGCATTTT.

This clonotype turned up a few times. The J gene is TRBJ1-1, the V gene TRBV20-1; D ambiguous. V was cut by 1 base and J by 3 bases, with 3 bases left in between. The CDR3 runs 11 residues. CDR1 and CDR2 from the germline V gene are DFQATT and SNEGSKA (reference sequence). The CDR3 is CSARGHTEAFF. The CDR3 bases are TGCAGTGCTAGAGGGCACACTGAAGCTTTCTTT.

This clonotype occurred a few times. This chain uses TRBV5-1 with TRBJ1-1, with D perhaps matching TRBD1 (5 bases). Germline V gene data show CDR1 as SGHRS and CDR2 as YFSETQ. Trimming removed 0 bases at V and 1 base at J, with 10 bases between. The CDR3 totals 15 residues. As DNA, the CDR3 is TGCGCCAGCAGCTTGGCGGGGGAAAAGAACACTGAAGCTTTCTTT. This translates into CASSLAGEKNTEAFF. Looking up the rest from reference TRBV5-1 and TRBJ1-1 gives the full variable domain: KAGVTQTPRYLIKTRGQQVTLSCSPISGHRSVSWYQQTPGQGLQFLFEYFSETQRNKGNFPGRFSGRQFSNSRSEMNVSTLELGDSALYLCASSLAGEKNTEAFFGQGTRLTVV.

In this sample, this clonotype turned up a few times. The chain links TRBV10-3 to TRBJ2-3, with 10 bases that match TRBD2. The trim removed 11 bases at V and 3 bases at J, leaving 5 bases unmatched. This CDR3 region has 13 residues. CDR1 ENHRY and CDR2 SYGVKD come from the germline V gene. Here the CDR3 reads CASSGSSTDTQYF. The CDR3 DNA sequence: TGTGCCTCTAGCGGGAGTTCAACAGATACGCAGTATTTT.

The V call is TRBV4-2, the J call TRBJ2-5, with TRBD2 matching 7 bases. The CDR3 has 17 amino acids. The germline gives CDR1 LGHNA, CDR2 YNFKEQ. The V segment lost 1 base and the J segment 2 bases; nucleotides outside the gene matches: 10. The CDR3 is CASSQGGLGGFQETQYF. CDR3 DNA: TGTGCCAGCAGCCAAGGCGGTCTGGGAGGGTTTCAAGAGACCCAGTACTTC.

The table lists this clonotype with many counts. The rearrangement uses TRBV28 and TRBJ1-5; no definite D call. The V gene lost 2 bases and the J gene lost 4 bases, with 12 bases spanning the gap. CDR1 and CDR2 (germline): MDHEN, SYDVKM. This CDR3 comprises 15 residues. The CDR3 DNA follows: TGTGCCAGCAGTTTAATTTCGGCGACAAATCAGCCCCAGCATTTT. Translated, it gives CASSLISATNQPQHF.

The CDR3: CASSLALAGGPNEQFF. The CDR3, as DNA: TGTGCCAGCAGCTTAGCCCTAGCGGGAGGGCCCAATGAGCAGTTCTTC. This chain connects TRBV7-9 to TRBJ2-1; 12 bases are shared with TRBD2. V shed 0 bases and J 6 bases; nucleotides not matched to a gene: 3. Germline loops: CDR1 SEHNR, CDR2 FQNEAQ (reference sequence). The CDR3 is made up of 16 amino acids. Supplemented by reference TRBV7-9 and TRBJ2-1, the full variable domain reads DTGVSQNPRHKITKRGQNVTFRCDPISEHNRLYWYRQTLGQGPEFLTYFQNEAQLEKSRLLSDRFSAERPKGSFSTLEIQRTEQGDSAMYLCASSLALAGGPNEQFFGPGTRLTVL.

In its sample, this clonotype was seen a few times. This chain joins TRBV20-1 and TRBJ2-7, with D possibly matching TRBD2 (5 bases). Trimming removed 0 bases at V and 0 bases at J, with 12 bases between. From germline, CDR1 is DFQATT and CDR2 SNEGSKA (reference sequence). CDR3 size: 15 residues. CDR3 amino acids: CSARDRGSGSYEQYF. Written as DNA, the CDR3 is TGCAGTGCTAGAGACCGTGGGAGCGGCTCCTACGAGCAGTACTTC.

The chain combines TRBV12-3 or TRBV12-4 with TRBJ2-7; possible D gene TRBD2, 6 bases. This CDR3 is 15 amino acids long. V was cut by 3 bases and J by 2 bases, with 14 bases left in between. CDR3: CASSLGLGGTYEQYF. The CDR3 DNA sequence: TGTGCCAGCAGTTTGGGTTTGGGAGGCACCTACGAGCAGTACTTC.